The clone carrying this TCR beta chain was seen repeatedly, ten times or more. Its specificity is not known. With 5 bases clipped from V and 4 bases from J, the junction kept 6 bases outside the gene matches. The CDR3 runs 14 residues. Germline loops: CDR1 SGHAT, CDR2 FQNNGV. There were TCR beta CDR3 regions amplified from RNA transcripts. When the TCR CDR3 underwent first-round RT-PCR, the HTBI primer set was used. Each CDR3 protein is one row after TCRdb ran MiXCR on the multiplex PCR reads. The sample yields 300,000 to 500,000 distinct CDR3 sequences, about 15% seen once. The sample is drawn from a study of T cells in Graves' hyperthyroidism and ophthalmopathy. Overall study findings and caveats: Stable hyperthyroidism was told apart from ophthalmopathy by a model built on 13 V-J features. Blood samples included most of the expanded thyroid clonotypes exceeding 0.001.

The source of this sequence is a woman in her twenties or thirties with Graves' hyperthyroidism. This rearrangement joins TRBV11-2 to TRBJ1-2; TRBD1 matches 8 bases. The sample taken for sequencing was blood. CDR3 sequence reads: CASSLDRVGYGYTF. DNA of the CDR3: TGTGCCAGCAGCCTGGACAGGGTAGGCTATGGCTACACCTTC.